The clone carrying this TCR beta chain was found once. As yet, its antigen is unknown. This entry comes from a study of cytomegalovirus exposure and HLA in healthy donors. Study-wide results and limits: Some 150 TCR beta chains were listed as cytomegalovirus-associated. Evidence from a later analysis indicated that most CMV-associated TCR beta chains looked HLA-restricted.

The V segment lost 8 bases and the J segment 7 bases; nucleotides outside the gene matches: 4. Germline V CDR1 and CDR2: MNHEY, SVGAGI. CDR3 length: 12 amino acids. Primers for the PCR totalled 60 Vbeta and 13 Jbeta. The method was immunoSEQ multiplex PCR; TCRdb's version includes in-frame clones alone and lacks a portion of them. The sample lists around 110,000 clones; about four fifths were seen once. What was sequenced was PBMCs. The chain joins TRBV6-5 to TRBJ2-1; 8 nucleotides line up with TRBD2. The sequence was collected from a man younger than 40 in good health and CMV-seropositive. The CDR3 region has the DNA TGTGCCAGCCGGGCGGGAGGAAATGAGCAGTTCTTC. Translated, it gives CASRAGGNEQFF.